This section outlines one T cell receptor beta chain sequence together with its context. As yet, its antigen is unknown. The entry originates in a study of beta chain features in type 1 diabetes. CDR1 is LNHDA, CDR2 SQIVND, per germline (reference sequence). After removal of 3 bases from V and 5 bases from J, the junction contained 8 bases not matched to a gene. This CDR3 is 15 amino acids long. Since all of the isolated RNA was reverse transcribed, expressed TCRB transcripts were what got sequenced. The assay was immunoSEQ multiplex PCR, and TCRdb's table has in-frame clones only and misses some. This sample yields about 260,000 clones, of which approximately 70% are seen a single time; approximately 0.053% belongs to the top ten. Study-wide results and caveats: TCRB CDR3 length was moderately but significantly reduced in all four CD4+ subsets of Type 1 diabetes patients.

The TCR sequence derives from a man aged 25-40 years in good health. The chain employs TRBV19 and TRBJ2-7; 9 nucleotides line up with TRBD1. The sample consisted of naive CD4+ T cells from blood. The CDR3 reads CASSIPGQGHHEQYF. The CDR3 DNA is TGTGCCAGTAGTATTCCGGGACAGGGTCATCACGAGCAGTACTTC.